This T cell receptor (beta chain) was sequenced during a study of prognosis after radiotherapy for stage I lung cancer. Study summary: In total, approximately 13 men and about six women took part as patients, aged roughly 50 to 84 with a median of approximately 74 years.

The length of the CDR3 is 18 residues. Trimming pared 7 bases from V and 3 bases from J, leaving 25 bases between. CDR1 and CDR2 (germline): MNHNS, SASEGT. Overall study findings and caveats: Median unique TCR clones dropped from approximately 9,600 to 7,200 after stereotactic body radiation therapy.

This clonotype was recorded many times. What it binds is not known. Amplicons of TCR beta CDR3 were generated from genomic DNA by two-round multiplex PCR. The use of primers specific to each TRBV and TRBJ gene characterized first-round PCR. MiXCR was run by TCRdb on the multiplex PCR reads, yielding one entry per CDR3 protein. The sample has about 31,000 distinct CDR3 sequences; about 32% are singletons. This sample comprised PBMCs, obtained before or after stereotactic body radiation therapy (not recorded which). This receptor was taken from a donor over 45 with non-small cell lung cancer. This sequence joins TRBV6-1 and TRBJ1-3, with a tentative D call TRBD1 (5 bases). The CDR3, as DNA: TGTGCCAGCATACTCCGGAGGTCCGGGGGGAGATATGGAAACACCATATATTTT. Translating gives CASILRRSGGRYGNTIYF.